This T cell receptor beta chain appears in the sequencing data of a study of immune evolution from preneoplasia to lung adenocarcinoma. Regarding the study as a whole: Top clone frequencies peaked in normal lung, apparently declining through invasive adenocarcinoma.

Method: immunoSEQ multiplex PCR; TCRdb's copy keeps in-frame clones and lacks some. Here the sample spans some 5,000 clones, around 80% being singletons. This clone came up a few times. Its antigen is unknown. The TCR originated in a person between 45 and 75 years old with lung adenocarcinoma. The sequenced sample was FFPE normal lung tissue adjacent to the tumor.

CDR3 in DNA: TGTGCCAGCAGCCCGGGAGGGCCGGGCTCCTACGAGCAGTACTTC. The encoded protein is CASSPGGPGSYEQYF. This rearrangement joins TRBV5-4 to TRBJ2-7; TRBD2 agrees at 8 bases. V trimming: 4 bases; J trimming: 0 bases; junction bases outside the gene matches: 6. The germline V gene encodes CDR1 SGHNT and CDR2 YYREEE (reference sequence). This CDR3 has 15 residues.